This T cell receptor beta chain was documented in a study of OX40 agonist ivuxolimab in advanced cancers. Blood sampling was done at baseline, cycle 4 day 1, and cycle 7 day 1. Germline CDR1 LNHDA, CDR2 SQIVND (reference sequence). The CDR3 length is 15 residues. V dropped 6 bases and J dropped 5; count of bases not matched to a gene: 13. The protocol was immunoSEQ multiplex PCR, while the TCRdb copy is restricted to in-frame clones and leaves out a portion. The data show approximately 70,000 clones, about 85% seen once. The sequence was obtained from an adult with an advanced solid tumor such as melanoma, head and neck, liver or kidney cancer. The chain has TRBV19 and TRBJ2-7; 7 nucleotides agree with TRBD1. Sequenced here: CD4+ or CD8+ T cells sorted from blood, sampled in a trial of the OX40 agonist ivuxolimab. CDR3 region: CASRSIGGEVHEQYF. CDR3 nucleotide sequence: TGTGCCAGTAGGTCGATAGGGGGCGAGGTCCACGAGCAGTACTTC.